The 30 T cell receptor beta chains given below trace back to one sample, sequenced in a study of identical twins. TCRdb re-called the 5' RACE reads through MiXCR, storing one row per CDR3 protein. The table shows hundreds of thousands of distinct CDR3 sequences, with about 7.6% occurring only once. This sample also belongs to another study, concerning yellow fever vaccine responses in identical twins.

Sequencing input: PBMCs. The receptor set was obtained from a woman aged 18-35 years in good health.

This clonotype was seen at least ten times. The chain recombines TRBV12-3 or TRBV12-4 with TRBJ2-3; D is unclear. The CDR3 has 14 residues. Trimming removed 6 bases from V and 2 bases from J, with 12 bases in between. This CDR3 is CASRGPRSTDTQYF. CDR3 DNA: TGTGCCAGCAGGGGCCCTAGATCCACAGATACGCAGTATTTT.

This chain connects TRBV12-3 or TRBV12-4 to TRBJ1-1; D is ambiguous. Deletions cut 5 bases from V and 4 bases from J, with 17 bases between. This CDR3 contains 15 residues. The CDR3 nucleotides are TGTGCCAGCAGTCTAGGCCCCCCACATTTCACTGAAGCTTTCTTT. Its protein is CASSLGPPHFTEAFF.

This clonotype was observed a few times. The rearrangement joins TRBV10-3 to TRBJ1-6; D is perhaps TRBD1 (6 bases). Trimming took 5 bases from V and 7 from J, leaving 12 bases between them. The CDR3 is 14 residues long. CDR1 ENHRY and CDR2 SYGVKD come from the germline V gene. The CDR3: CAISPGVTNSPLHF. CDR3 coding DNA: TGTGCCATCAGTCCAGGGGTTACCAATTCACCCCTCCACTTT.

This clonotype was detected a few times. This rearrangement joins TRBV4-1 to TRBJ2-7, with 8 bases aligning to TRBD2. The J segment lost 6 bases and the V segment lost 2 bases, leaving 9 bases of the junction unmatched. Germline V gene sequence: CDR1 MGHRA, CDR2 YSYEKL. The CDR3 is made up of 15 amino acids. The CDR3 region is CASSQHPAGVSEQYF. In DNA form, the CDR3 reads TGCGCCAGCAGCCAACACCCAGCGGGAGTATCCGAGCAGTACTTC.

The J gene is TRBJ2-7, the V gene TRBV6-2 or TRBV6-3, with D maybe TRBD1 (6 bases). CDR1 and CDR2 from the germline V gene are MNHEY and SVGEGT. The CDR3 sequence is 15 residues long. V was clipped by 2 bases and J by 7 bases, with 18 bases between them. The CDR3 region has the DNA TGTGCCAGCAGTTACCACGGACAGCGCCAAGGGGAGCAGTACGTC. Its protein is CASSYHGQRQGEQYV.

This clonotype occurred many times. The CDR3 DNA reads as TGCAGCGTTGAAGGGGGGACTAGCGGGAGCCAAGGGTTTTTCTACAATGAGCAGTTCTTC. It translates to CSVEGGTSGSQGFFYNEQFF. The V gene is TRBV29-1, the J gene TRBJ2-1; 14 bases match TRBD2. CDR1 SQVTM and CDR2 ANQGSEA come from the germline V gene. The CDR3 sequence is 20 residues long. The V gene end was trimmed by 1 base and the J gene end by 3 bases; junction bases not matched to a gene: 14.

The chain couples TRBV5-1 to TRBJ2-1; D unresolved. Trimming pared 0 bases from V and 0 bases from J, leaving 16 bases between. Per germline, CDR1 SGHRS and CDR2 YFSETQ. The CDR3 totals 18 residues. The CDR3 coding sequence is TGCGCCAGCAGCTTGGGAGACTCGACCCATAGCTCCTACAATGAGCAGTTCTTC. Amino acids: CASSLGDSTHSSYNEQFF.

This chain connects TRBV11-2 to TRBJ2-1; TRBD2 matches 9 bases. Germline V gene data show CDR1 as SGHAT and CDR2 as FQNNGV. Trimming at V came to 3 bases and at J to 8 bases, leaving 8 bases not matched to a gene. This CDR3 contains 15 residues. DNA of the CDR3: TGTGCCAGCAGCTTGGGCGGGAGGGCCGGCGATGAGCAGTTCTTC. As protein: CASSLGGRAGDEQFF.

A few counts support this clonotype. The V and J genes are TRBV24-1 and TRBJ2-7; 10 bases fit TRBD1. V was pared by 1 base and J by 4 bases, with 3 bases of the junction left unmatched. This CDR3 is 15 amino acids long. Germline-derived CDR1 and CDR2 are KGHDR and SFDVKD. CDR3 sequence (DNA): TGTGCCACCAGTGATTTCGGACAGGGGGGATACGAGCAGTACTTC. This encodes CATSDFGQGGYEQYF.

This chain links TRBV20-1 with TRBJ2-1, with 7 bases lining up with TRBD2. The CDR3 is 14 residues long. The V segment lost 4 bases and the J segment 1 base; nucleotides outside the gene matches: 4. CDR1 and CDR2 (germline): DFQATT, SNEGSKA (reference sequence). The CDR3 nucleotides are TGCAGTGCTAAGGGAGGGATATCCTACAATGAGCAGTTCTTC. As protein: CSAKGGISYNEQFF.

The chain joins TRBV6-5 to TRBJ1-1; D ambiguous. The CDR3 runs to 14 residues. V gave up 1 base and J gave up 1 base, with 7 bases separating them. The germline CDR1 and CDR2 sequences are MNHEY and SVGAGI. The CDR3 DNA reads TGTGCCAGCAGTTACTTTCGAGAGAACACTGAAGCTTTCTTT. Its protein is CASSYFRENTEAFF.

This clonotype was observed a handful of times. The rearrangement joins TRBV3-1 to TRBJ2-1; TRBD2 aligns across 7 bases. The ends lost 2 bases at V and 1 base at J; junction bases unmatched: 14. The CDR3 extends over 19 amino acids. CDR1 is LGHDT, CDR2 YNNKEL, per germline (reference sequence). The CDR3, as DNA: TGTGCCAGCAGCCAATTTGGAACGGGAGCGGGGCTTTCCTACAATGAGCAGTTCTTC. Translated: CASSQFGTGAGLSYNEQFF.

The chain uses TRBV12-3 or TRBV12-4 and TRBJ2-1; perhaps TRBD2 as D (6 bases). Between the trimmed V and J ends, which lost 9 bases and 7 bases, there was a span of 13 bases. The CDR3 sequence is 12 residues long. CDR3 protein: CASTLAGNEQFF. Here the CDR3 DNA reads TGTGCCAGTACACTTGCGGGGAATGAGCAGTTCTTC.

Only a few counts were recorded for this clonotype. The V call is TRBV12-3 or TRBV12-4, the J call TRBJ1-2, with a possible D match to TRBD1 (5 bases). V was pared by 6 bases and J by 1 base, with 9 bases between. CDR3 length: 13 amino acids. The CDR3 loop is CASSIDSNYGYTF. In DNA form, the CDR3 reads TGTGCCAGCAGCATTGACAGTAACTATGGCTACACCTTC.

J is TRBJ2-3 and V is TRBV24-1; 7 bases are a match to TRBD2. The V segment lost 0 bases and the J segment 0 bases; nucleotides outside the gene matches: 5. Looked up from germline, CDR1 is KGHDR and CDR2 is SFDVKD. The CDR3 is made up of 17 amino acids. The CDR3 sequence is CATSDLRERDSTDTQYF. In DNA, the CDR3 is TGTGCCACCAGTGATTTGAGGGAGCGGGATAGCACAGATACGCAGTATTTT.

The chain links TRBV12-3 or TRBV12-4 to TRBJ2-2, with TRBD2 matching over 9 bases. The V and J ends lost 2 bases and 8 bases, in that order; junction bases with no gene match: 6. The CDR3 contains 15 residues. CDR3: CASSLIGGGAGELFF. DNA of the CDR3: TGTGCCAGCAGTTTAATAGGCGGGGGGGCTGGGGAGCTGTTTTTT.

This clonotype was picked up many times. CDR3 DNA sequence: TGTGCCAGCAGCCAAGATATGGACAGGGGGCAGTTCTTC. Protein product: CASSQDMDRGQFF. The chain has TRBV14 and TRBJ2-1, with 9 bases aligning to TRBD1. Germline V gene lookup returns CDR1 SGHDN and CDR2 FVKESK. Germline trimming cut 0 bases from V and 12 bases from J; bases unmatched to any gene: 3. The CDR3 loop spans 13 amino acids.

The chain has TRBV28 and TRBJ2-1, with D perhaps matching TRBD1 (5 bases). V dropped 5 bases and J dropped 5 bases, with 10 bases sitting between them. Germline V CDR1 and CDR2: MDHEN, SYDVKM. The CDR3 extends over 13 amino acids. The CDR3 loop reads CASSEDRDNEQFF. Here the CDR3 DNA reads TGTGCCAGCAGTGAAGACAGAGACAATGAGCAGTTCTTC.

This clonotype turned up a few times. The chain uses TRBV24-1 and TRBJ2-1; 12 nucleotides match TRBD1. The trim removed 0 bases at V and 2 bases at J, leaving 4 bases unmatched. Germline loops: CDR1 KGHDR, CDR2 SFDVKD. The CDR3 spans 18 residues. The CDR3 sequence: CATSDLPGDRGPYNEQFF. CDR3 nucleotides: TGTGCCACCAGTGATTTGCCGGGGGACAGGGGGCCCTACAATGAGCAGTTCTTC.

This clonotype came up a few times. For the CDR3, the DNA is TGTGCCAGCAGCTTAGGGATGGGGGCCTACAATGAGCAGTTCTTC. Its protein product is CASSLGMGAYNEQFF. J is TRBJ2-1 and V is TRBV7-2, with D perhaps being TRBD1 or TRBD2 (5 bases each). V was clipped by 1 base and J by 2 bases, with 9 bases between them. The germline V gene encodes CDR1 SGHTA and CDR2 FQGNSA. The CDR3 sequence is 15 residues long.

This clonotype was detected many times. Here the CDR3 DNA reads TGTGCCAGCAGAGAGTTCTACAGGGTTGACACTGAAGCTTTCTTT. Residues: CASREFYRVDTEAFF. The rearrangement joins TRBV2 to TRBJ1-1, with D tentatively TRBD1 (6 bases). The CDR3 is made up of 15 amino acids. V was trimmed by 6 bases and J by 3 bases, leaving 17 bases between them. Germline V gene data show CDR1 as SNHLY and CDR2 as FYNNEI.

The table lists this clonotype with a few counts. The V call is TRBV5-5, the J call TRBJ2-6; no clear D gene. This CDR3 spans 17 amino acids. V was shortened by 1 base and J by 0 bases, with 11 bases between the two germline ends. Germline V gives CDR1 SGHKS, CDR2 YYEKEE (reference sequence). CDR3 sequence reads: CASSLMERGSGANVLTF. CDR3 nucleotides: TGTGCCAGCAGCTTGATGGAGAGAGGCTCTGGGGCCAACGTCCTGACTTTC.

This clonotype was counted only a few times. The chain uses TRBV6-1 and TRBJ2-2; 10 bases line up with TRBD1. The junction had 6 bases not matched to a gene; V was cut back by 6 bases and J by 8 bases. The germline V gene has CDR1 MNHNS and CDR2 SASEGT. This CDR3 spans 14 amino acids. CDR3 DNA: TGTGCCAGCAGCGGGACAGGGGCTACTGGGGAGCTGTTTTTT. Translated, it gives CASSGTGATGELFF.

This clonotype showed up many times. The CDR3 DNA follows: TGTGCCATCAGTGATGAGTCTGGGGCCAACGTCCTGACTTTC. It codes for CAISDESGANVLTF. The chain joins TRBV10-3 to TRBJ2-6; D gene uncertain. The V and J ends lost 3 bases and 1 base respectively, with 4 bases between them. Germline CDR1 ENHRY, CDR2 SYGVKD. This CDR3 is 14 amino acids long.

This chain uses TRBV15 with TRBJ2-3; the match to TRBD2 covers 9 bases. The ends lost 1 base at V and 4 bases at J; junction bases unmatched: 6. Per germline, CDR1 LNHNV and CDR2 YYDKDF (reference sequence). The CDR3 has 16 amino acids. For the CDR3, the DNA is TGTGCCACCAGCAGAGTTGCGGGAGGGCGTTCAGATACGCAGTATTTT. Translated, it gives CATSRVAGGRSDTQYF.

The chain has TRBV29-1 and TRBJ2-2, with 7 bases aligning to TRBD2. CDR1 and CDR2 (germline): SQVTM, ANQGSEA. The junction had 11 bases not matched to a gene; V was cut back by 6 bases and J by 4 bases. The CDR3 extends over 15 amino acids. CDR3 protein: CSVGGNSAGTGELFF. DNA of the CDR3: TGCAGCGTCGGGGGGAACTCCGCGGGCACCGGGGAGCTGTTTTTT.

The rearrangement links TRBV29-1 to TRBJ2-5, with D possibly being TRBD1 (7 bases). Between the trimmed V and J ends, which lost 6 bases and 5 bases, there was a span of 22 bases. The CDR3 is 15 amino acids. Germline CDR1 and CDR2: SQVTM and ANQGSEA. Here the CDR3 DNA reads TGCAGCGTCGACCTACGACAGGGTGGGGGGGAGACCCAGTACTTC. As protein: CSVDLRQGGGETQYF.

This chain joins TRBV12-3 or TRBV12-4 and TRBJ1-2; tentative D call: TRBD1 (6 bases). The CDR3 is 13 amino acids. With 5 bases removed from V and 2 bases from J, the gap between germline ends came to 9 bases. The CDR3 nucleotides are TGTGCCAGCAGTGTACAGGGAAACTATGGCTACACCTTC. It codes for CASSVQGNYGYTF.

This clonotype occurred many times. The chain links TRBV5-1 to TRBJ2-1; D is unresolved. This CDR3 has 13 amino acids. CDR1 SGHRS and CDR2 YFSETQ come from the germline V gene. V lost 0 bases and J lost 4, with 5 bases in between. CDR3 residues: CASSLEPYNEQFF. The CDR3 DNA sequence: TGCGCCAGCAGCTTGGAGCCTTACAATGAGCAGTTCTTC.

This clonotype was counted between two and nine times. The DNA of the CDR3 is TGTGCCATCAGTGAGTCGCTGAGCGACAATGAGCAGTTCTTC. This gives the protein CAISESLSDNEQFF. This chain joins TRBV10-3 and TRBJ2-1; D is unclear. Trimming shortened V by 0 bases and J by 5 bases, and 8 bases separated the two germline ends. The CDR3 runs 14 residues. Germline values: CDR1 ENHRY, CDR2 SYGVKD.